This T cell receptor (beta chain) was recorded in a study of T cells in Graves' hyperthyroidism and ophthalmopathy. In the study overall: At the time of initial diagnosis and before any treatment, peripheral blood was collected.

TCR beta CDR3 regions were amplified from RNA. The study used the HTBI primer set for a first-round RT-PCR of the TCR CDR3. TCRdb called the multiplex PCR reads again in MiXCR, with one record for every CDR3 protein. The sample carries around 300,000 distinct CDR3 sequences, about an eighth recorded once. There are many counts of this clonotype. Uncontrolled infections, other autoimmune diseases, pregnancy or lactation led to exclusion of patients. PBMCs were derived from around 10 ml fresh peripheral blood. The clonotype comes from a woman aged 25 to 39 with Graves' hyperthyroidism that later progressed to Graves' ophthalmopathy. The sequencing sample was made of blood.

CDR3 DNA: TGTGCCACCAGCAGGAGGAGCACAGATACGCAGTATTTT. The encoded protein is CATSRRSTDTQYF. This rearrangement joins TRBV15 to TRBJ2-3; D unresolved. Trimming took 3 bases from V and 0 from J, leaving 4 bases between them. The CDR3 is 13 amino acids. The V gene's germline CDR1 is LNHNV and CDR2 YYDKDF (reference sequence).